The clone carrying this T cell receptor beta chain was observed a handful of times. TCRdb passed the RT-PCR reads through MiXCR, listing each CDR3 protein once. The repertoire has roughly 880,000 distinct CDR3 sequences, roughly 17% of them found once; the top ten carry 5% to 6.5%. The sample is drawn from a study of patients and donors after allogeneic stem cell transplantation. The origin of this receptor is a human donor who was either an allogeneic HSCT recipient or a stem cell or donor lymphocyte infusion donor (not recorded which). It is not recorded whose cells these are; they may come from a transplant donor. Sequencing used blood, either unsorted or a sorted T cell fraction (not recorded which).

In nucleotides, the CDR3 is TGTGCCAGCAGTACAAACAGGGGAACTTACGAGCAGTACTTC. Amino acid sequence: CASSTNRGTYEQYF. V and J are TRBV6-1 and TRBJ2-7, with 7 nucleotides matching TRBD1. The V gene's germline CDR1 is MNHNS and CDR2 SASEGT. This CDR3 is built from 14 residues. V was clipped by 5 bases and J by 4 bases; unmatched bases: 8.